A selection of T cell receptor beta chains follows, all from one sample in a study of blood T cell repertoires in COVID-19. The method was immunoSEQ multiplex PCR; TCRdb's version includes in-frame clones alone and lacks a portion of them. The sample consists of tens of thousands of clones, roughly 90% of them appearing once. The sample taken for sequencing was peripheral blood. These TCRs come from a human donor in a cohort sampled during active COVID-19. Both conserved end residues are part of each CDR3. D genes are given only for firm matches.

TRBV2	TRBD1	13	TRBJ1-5	CASSGDRRQPQHF
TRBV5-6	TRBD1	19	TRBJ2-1	CASSLPRGGGQGNYNEQFF
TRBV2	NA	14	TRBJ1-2	CASSELAGFSSYTF
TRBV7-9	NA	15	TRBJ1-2	CASSLVRGTNYGYTF
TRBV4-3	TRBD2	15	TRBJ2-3	CASSRTAGGWDTQYF
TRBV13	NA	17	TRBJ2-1	CASSLRTGIAEYNEQFF
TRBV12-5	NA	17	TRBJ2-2	CASGREGGEGPTGELFF
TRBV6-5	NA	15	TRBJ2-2	CASSYTTRVSGELFF
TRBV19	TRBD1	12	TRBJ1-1	CASSPGTAEAFF
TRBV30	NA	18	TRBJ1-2	CAWSAQLKRDPVDYGYTF
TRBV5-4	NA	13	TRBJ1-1	CASRGAPNTEAFF
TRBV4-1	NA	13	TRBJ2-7	CASSHGRTYEQYF
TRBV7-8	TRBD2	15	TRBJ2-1	CASSLEAGALNEQFF
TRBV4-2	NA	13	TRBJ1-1	CASSQDPVSEAFF
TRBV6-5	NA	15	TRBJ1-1	CASKWGDLGDTEAFF
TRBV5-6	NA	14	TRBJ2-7	CASSLLTETYEQYF
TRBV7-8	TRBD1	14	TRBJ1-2	CASSPGQGRDGYTF
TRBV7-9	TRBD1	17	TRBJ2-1	CASSSRVGQDIDNEQFF
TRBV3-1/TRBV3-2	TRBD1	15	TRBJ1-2	CASSHPQGTDYGYTF
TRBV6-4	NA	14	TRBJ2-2	CASSWAAGAGELFF
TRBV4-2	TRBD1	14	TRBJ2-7	CASSPGQGLYEQYF
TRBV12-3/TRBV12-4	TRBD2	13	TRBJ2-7	CASSFGVAGEQYF
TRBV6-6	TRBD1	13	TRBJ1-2	CASSPGGVGGYTF
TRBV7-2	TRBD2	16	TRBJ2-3	CASSLVFSGTGDTQYF
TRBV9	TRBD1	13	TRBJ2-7	CASSDGQVSEQYF
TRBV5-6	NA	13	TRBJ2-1	CASSLNGGDEQFF
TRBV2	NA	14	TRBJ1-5	CASSADGGNQPQHF
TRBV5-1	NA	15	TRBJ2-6	CATRQGPSGANVLTF
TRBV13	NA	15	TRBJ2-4	CASSPVGLAKNIQYF
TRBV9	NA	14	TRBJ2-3	CASSFGGSTDTQYF
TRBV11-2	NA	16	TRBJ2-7	CASSLDIRDSDYEQYF
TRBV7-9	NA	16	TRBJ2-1	CASSQRGWQPVNEQFF
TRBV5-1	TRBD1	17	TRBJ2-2	CASSLTPGQVNTGELFF
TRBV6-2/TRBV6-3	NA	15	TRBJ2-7	CASSSSIQGGYEQYF
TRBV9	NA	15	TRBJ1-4	CASSARGSTNEKLFF
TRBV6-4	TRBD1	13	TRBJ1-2	CASSDSTGGGYTF
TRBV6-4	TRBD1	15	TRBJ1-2	CASRPGQGANYGYTF
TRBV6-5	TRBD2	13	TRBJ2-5	CASSAGLAETQYF
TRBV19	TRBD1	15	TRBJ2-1	CASSTGQGTGNEQFF
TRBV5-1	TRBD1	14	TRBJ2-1	CASSWTGGFNEQFF
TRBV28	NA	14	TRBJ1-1	CASIGHRANTEAFF
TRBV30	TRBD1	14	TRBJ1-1	CAWSRGQGNTEAFF
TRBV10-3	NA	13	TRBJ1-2	CAIKQHTNYGYTF
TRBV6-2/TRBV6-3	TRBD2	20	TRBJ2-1	CASSPNIKPSRTSVSNEQFF
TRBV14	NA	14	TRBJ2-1	CASSRSTVFNEQFF
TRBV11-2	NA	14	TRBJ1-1	CASSFTVRNTEAFF
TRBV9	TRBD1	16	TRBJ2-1	CASSESGGPTYNEQFF
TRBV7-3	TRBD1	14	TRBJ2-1	CASSSTGGSGEQFF
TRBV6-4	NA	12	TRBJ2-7	CASSGGVYEQYF
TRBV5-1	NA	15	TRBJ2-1	CASSLGQSSYNEQFF